This T cell receptor beta chain came from a study of blood T cell repertoires in COVID-19. Per the study methods: Using reference gene primer amplification, nucleated cell counts were estimated. The assay was immunoSEQ multiplex PCR, and TCRdb's table has in-frame clones only and misses some. V and J calls and clone size follow that table, whereas D and trimming were derived from the DNA. The table lists 110,000 or so clones, around 80% of them singletons. Between the trimmed V and J ends, which lost 4 bases and 9 bases, there was a span of 19 bases. CDR1 and CDR2 from the germline V gene are MNHEY and SVGAGI. The CDR3 spans 14 residues.

The source material was peripheral blood. The source is a man between 65 and 85 years old with acute or convalescent COVID-19. J is TRBJ2-7 and V is TRBV6-5; maybe TRBD2 (6 bases). The CDR3 sequence is CASSLPGLGLGQYF. The CDR3 bases are TGTGCCAGCAGTTTACCGGGACTGGGGTTGGGGCAGTACTTC.